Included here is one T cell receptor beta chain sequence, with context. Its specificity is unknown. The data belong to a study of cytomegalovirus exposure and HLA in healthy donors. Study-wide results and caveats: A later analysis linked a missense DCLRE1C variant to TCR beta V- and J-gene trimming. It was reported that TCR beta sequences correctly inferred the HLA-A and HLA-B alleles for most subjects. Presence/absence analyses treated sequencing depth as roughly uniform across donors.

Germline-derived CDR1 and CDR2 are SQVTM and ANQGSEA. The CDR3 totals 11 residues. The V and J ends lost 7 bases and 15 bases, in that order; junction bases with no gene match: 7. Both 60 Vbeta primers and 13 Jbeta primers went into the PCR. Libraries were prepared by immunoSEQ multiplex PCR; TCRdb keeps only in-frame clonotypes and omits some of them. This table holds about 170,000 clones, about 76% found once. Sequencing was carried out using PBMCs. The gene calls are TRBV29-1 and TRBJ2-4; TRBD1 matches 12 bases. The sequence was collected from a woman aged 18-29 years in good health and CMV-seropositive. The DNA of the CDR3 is TGCAGCGGGGACAGGGGGCTTTATAGGTACTTC. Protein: CSGDRGLYRYF.